The TCR beta chain under discussion was sequenced for a study of OX40 agonist ivuxolimab in advanced cancers. This CDR3 spans 13 amino acids. The V end lost 7 bases, the J end lost 4 bases, and 14 bases lay between the germline ends. Germline CDR1 reads MDHEN; CDR2 reads SYDVKM. There are a few counts of this clone. Profiled with immunoSEQ multiplex PCR; TCRdb holds only in-frame clones, not every one. The sample records 55,000 to 70,000 clones, over 80% being singletons. This sample comprised CD4+ or CD8+ T cells sorted from blood, obtained in a trial of the OX40 agonist ivuxolimab. This receptor was taken from an adult with an advanced solid tumor such as melanoma, head and neck, liver or kidney cancer. The J gene is TRBJ2-7, the V gene TRBV28, with D tentatively TRBD1 or TRBD2 (5 bases each). CDR3 sequence (DNA): TGTGCCAGCACCCGGGACGGCCCATACGAGCAGTACTTC. This translates into CASTRDGPYEQYF.